This T cell receptor beta chain stems from a study of CXCR3-negative and CXCR3-positive naive CD8 T cells. Overall study findings and caveats: Diversity was high in both naive subsets and much lower in memory cells. When CXCR3-positive naive cells were set against CXCR3-negative naive cells, the former had more hydrophobic TRB CDR3s.

About this clonotype: Its target is not known.

The authors made the TRB cDNA libraries by 5' RACE using UMI labels. TCRdb re-called the 5' RACE reads and catalogs CDR3 proteins one per entry, DNA excluded. This sample contains around 140,000 distinct CDR3 sequences. The CDR3 consists of 18 residues. Germline V gene data show CDR1 as SGHKS and CDR2 as YYEKEE (reference sequence). The TCR originated in a human donor in good health. Some clones in this sample may be carry-over from other donors' samples. V gene TRBV5-5 combines with J gene TRBJ2-7; with no DNA, the TCRdb D assignment of TRBD1 cannot be verified. The sequenced sample consisted of naive CXCR3+ CD8+ T cells from blood. Subset specified: CD45RO-CCR7+CD27+CD95- naive CD8+ T cells expressing CXCR3 (TNR3+). CDR3 in amino acids: CASSLFPQGQKFAYEQYF.